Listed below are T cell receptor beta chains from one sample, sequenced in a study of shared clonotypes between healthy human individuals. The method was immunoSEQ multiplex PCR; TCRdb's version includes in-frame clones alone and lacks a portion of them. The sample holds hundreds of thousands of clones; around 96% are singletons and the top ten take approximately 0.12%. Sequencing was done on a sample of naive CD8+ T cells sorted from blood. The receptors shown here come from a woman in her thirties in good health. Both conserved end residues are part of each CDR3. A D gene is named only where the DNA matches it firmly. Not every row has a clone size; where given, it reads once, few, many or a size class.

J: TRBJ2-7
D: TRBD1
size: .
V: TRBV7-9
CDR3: CASSSGTGGYEQYF
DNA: TGTGCCAGCAGCTCGGGGACAGGGGGCTACGAGCAGTACTTC

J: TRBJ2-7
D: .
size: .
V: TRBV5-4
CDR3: CASSPSEGYEQYF
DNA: TGTGCCAGCAGCCCTAGTGAGGGCTACGAGCAGTACTTC

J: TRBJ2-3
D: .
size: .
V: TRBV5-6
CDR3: CASSLGGDTQYF
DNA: TGTGCCAGCAGCTTGGGCGGGGATACGCAGTATTTT

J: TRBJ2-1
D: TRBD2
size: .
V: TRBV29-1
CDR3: CSVYASQREAYEQFF
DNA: TGCAGCGTCTACGCTAGCCAGCGGGAGGCCTATGAGCAGTTCTTC

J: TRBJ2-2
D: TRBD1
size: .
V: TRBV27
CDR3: CASSIVPPGGNNGELFF
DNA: TGTGCCAGCAGCATAGTACCGCCAGGGGGTAATAACGGGGAGCTGTTTTTT

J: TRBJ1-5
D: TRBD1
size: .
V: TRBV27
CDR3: CASGTGTGSNQPQHF
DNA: TGTGCCAGCGGGACAGGGACGGGAAGCAATCAGCCCCAGCATTTT

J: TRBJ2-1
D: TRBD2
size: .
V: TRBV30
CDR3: CAWRTSGLDWSYNEQFF
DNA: TGTGCCTGGAGGACTAGCGGGTTGGATTGGTCCTACAATGAGCAGTTCTTC

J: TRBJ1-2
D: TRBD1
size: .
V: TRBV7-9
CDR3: CASSLRQGYGYTF
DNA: TGTGCCAGCAGCTTAAGACAGGGCTATGGCTACACCTTC

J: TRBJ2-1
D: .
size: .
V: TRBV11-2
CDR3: CASSTDGEEQFF
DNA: TGTGCCAGCAGCACCGACGGCGAGGAGCAGTTCTTC

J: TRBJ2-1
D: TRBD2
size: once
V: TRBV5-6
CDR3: CASSFGLAGPGTSYNEQFF
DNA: TGTGCCAGCAGTTTTGGACTAGCGGGACCGGGAACCTCCTACAATGAGCAGTTCTTC

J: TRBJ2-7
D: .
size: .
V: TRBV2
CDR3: CASGQGQLSSYEQYF
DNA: TGTGCCAGCGGGCAAGGACAGCTGAGCTCCTACGAGCAGTACTTC

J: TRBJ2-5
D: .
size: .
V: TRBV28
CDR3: CASRKETQYF
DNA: TGTGCCAGCAGAAAAGAGACCCAGTACTTC

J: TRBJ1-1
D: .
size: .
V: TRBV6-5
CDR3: CASSYSGPSDEAFF
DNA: TGTGCCAGCAGTTACTCGGGCCCAAGCGACGAAGCTTTCTTT

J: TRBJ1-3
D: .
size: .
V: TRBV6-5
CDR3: CATGLSSGNTIYF
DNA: TGTGCCACAGGGCTGAGCTCTGGAAACACCATATATTTT

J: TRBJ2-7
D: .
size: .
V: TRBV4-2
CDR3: CASSQPPYYEQYF
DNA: TGTGCCAGCAGCCAACCTCCTTACTACGAGCAGTACTTC

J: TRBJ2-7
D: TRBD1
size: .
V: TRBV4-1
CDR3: CASSPGQGYQSSYEQYF
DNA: TGCGCCAGCAGTCCCGGACAGGGGTATCAAAGCTCCTACGAGCAGTACTTC

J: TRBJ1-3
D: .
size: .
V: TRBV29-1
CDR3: CSVNQDGNTIYF
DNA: TGCAGCGTAAACCAGGATGGGAACACCATATATTTT

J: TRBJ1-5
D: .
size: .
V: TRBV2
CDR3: CASSDTPGGNQPQHF
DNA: TGTGCCAGCAGTGATACCCCGGGAGGGAATCAGCCCCAGCATTTT

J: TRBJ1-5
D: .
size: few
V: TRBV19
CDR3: CASSIANQPQHF
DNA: TGTGCCAGTAGTATAGCCAATCAGCCCCAGCATTTT

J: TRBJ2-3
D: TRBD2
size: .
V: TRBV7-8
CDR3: CASSLGGRGADTQYF
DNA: TGTGCCAGCAGCTTAGGCGGGAGAGGCGCAGATACGCAGTATTTT

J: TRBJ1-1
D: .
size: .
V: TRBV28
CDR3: CASSDTPRPEAFF
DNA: TGTGCCAGCAGCGATACACCGCGACCTGAAGCTTTCTTT

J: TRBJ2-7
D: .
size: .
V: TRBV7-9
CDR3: CASSLGSDYEQYF
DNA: TGTGCCAGCAGCTTAGGGTCAGACTACGAGCAGTACTTC

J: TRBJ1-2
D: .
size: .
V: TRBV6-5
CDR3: CASSYDGKTYGYTF
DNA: TGTGCCAGCAGTTACGATGGAAAAACCTATGGCTACACCTTC

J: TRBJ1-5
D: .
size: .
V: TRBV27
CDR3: CASSSQVRGPNQPQHF
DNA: TGTGCCAGCAGTTCTCAAGTTCGAGGGCCGAATCAGCCCCAGCATTTT

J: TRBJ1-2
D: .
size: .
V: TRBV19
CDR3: CASISGPIRDFRGYTF
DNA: TGTGCCAGTATTTCGGGGCCAATCCGTGATTTTCGTGGCTACACCTTC

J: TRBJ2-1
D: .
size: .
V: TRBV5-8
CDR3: CASSFRDLYNEQFF
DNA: TGTGCCAGCAGCTTCCGGGACCTATACAATGAGCAGTTCTTC

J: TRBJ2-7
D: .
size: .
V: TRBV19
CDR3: CASTTDSATHEQYF
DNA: TGTGCCAGTACCACAGACAGTGCCACCCACGAGCAGTACTTC

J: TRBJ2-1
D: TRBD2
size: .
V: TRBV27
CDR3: CASKTGTSADNEQFF
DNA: TGTGCCAGCAAAACCGGGACTAGCGCTGACAATGAGCAGTTCTTC

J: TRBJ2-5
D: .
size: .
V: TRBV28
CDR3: CASSHEAKETQYF
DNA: TGTGCCAGCAGCCACGAGGCTAAGGAGACCCAGTACTTC

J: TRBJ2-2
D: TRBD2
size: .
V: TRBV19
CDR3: CASSERLGLAGPNTGELFF
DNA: TGTGCCAGTAGCGAACGACTGGGACTAGCGGGGCCGAACACCGGGGAGCTGTTTTTT

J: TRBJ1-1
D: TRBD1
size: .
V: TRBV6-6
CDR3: CASTLRGGQGITEAFF
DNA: TGTGCCAGCACTCTACGCGGGGGACAGGGGATAACTGAAGCTTTCTTT

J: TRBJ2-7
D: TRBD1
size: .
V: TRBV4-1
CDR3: CASSTGQGVGEQYF
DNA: TGCGCCAGCAGCACGGGACAGGGGGTTGGAGAGCAGTACTTC

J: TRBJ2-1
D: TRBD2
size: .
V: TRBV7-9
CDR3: CASSPRTSGMMSYNEQFF
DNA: TGTGCCAGCAGCCCCAGGACTAGCGGGATGATGTCCTACAATGAGCAGTTCTTC

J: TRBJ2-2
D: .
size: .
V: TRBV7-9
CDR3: CASSYPAAGIDNTGELFF
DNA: TGTGCCAGCAGCTACCCTGCGGCAGGGATTGATAACACCGGGGAGCTGTTTTTT

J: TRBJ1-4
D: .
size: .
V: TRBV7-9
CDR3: CASSALGRVGEKLFF
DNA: TGTGCCAGCAGCGCCCTGGGAAGGGTTGGGGAAAAACTGTTTTTT

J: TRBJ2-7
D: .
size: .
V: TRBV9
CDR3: CASSPSLHSNAYEQYF
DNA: TGTGCCAGCAGCCCCTCTTTGCACTCAAACGCCTACGAGCAGTACTTC

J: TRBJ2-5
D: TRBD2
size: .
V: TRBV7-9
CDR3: CASSSGLPETQYF
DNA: TGTGCCAGCAGCTCGGGACTACCAGAGACCCAGTACTTC

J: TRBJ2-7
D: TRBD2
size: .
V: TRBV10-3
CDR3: CAIKFRDSGRPLSYEQYF
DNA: TGTGCCATCAAGTTTAGGGACAGCGGGAGGCCCCTCTCCTACGAGCAGTACTTC

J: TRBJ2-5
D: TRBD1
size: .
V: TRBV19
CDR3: CASSMSTGVRQETQYF
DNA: TGTGCCAGTAGTATGAGTACAGGGGTTCGGCAAGAGACCCAGTACTTC

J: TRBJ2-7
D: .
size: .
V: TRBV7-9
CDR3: CASSWVGADSSYEQYF
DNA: TGTGCCAGCAGCTGGGTGGGGGCGGATAGCTCCTACGAGCAGTACTTC

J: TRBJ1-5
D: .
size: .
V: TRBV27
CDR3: CASSLVTGYNQPQHF
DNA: TGTGCCAGCAGTTTAGTCACAGGGTACAATCAGCCCCAGCATTTT

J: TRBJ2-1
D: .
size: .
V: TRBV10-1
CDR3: CASSSGEGPSSYNEQFF
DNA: TGCGCCAGCAGCTCCGGTGAGGGACCTAGCTCCTACAATGAGCAGTTCTTC

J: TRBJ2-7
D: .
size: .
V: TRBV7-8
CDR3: CASSLGSRYEQYF
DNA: TGTGCCAGCAGCTTAGGGTCACGCTACGAGCAGTACTTC

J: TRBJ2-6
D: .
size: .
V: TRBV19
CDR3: CASSISGSGANVLTF
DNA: TGTGCCAGTAGTATATCGGGCTCTGGGGCCAACGTCCTGACTTTC

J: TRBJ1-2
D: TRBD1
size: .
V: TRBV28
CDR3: CASTPRQGPYGYTF
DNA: TGTGCCAGCACCCCTCGACAGGGGCCCTATGGCTACACCTTC

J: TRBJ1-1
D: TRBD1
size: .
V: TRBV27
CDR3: CASRTGGAEAFF
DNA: TGTGCCAGCAGAACAGGGGGCGCTGAAGCTTTCTTT

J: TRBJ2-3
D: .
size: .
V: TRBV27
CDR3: CASSLIAGADTQYF
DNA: TGTGCCAGCAGTTTAATTGCCGGCGCAGATACGCAGTATTTT

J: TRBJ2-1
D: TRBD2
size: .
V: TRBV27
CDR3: CASNLAGGGNEQFF
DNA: TGTGCCAGCAATCTAGCGGGAGGGGGGAATGAGCAGTTCTTC